The source of this T cell receptor (beta chain) is a study of CD8+ T cells in alopecia areata. In the study overall: Patients in the treated group were given tofacitinib by mouth, 5 to 10 mg twice a day. Broader study findings: Patients showed less clear TCR sequence sharing than mice, possibly partly because of HLA diversity. Compared with normal scalp, lesional scalp had higher clonality and more expanded CD8+ clones.

Sequencing relied on a cDNA template that was reverse transcribed from extracted RNA. Using immunoSEQ multiplex PCR, the repertoire was profiled, and TCRdb retains in-frame clones only, with some absent. The table records 75,000 to 100,000 clones, 41% of them present only once. The V gene's germline CDR1 is MNHEY and CDR2 SMNVEV (reference sequence). The CDR3 totals 18 residues. With V trimmed by 6 bases and J by 0 bases, 11 bases remained unmatched. Remarks on this clone: Its specificity is not known.

The chain has TRBV27 and TRBJ2-1; 10 nucleotides agree with TRBD2. The sequencing sample was made of CD4+ T cells sorted from blood. The receptor comes from a human donor with alopecia areata. The CDR3 sequence is CASSGPGTSVISYNEQFF. DNA of the CDR3: TGTGCCAGCAGCGGTCCCGGGACTAGCGTAATCTCCTACAATGAGCAGTTCTTC.